The source of this T cell receptor beta chain is a study of T cell responses to AZD1222 COVID-19 vaccine. Study results and caveats: Clonal diversity may have been underestimated, and the donors were mostly white British, with more females than males. There were repertoire samples only from the period after the peak T cell response.

Repertoires were generated with immunoSEQ multiplex PCR, while TCRdb's copy carries only in-frame clones and drops some. The sample contains 35,000 to 50,000 clones, just under 80% of which appear only once. On this clone itself: Its antigen is not known.

Trimming removed 2 bases at V and 6 bases at J, with 14 bases between. CDR1 and CDR2 from the germline V gene are SGDLS and YYNGEE. This CDR3 region has 14 residues. Source: peripheral blood, taken 28 days after the second dose of the MenACWY control vaccine. This TCR was sampled from an adult who received the MenACWY meningococcal vaccine as a control. V gene TRBV9 combines with J gene TRBJ1-1; D gene unclear. CDR3 loop: CASSVEAGSAEAFF. CDR3 nucleotides: TGTGCCAGCAGCGTCGAGGCGGGGTCCGCTGAAGCTTTCTTT.